The sequence of this T cell receptor (beta chain) was determined in a study of cytomegalovirus exposure and HLA in healthy donors. At the level of the study: Researchers previously reported finding just under 120 million unique TCR beta sequences from around 200 million T cells. Overall study results and limits: Cytomegalovirus-associated status was assigned to fewer than 200 TCR beta chains. For TCR beta chains, V- and J-gene trimming was later linked to a missense DCLRE1C variant.

The CDR3 loop spans 16 amino acids. J lost 1 base, V lost 1 base, and 6 bases had no gene match. The germline V gene encodes CDR1 SGHNT and CDR2 YYREEE (reference sequence). This PCR relied on a set of 60 Vbeta primers and 13 Jbeta primers. Produced via immunoSEQ multiplex PCR; TCRdb's table is partial and in-frame only. In the table there are more than 90,000 clones, about four fifths of which are singletons. With regard to this clone: Its antigen remains unknown.

The TCR sequence derives from a woman between 40 and 50 years old in good health and CMV-seronegative. The chain links TRBV5-4 to TRBJ2-3; 7 nucleotides match TRBD2. The sample consisted of PBMCs. In nucleotides, the CDR3 is TGTGCCAGCAGCTTGATGGCGGGAGCTGGCACAGATACGCAGTATTTT. The encoded protein is CASSLMAGAGTDTQYF.